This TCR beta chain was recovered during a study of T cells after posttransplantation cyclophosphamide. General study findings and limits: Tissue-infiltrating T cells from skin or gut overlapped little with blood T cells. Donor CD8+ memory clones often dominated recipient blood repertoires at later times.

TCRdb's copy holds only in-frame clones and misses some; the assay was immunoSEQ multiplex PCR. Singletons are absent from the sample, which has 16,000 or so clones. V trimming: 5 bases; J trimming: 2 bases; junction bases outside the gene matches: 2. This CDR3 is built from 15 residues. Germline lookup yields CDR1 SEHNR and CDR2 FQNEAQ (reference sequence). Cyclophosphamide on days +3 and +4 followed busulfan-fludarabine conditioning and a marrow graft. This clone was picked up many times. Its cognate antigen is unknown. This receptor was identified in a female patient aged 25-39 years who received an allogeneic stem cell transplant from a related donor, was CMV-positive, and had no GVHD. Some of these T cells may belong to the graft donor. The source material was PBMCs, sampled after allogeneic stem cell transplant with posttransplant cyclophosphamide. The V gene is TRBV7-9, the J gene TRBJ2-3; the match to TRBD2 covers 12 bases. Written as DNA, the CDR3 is TGTGCCAGCAGCGGACTAGCGGGGAACACAGATACGCAGTATTTT. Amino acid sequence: CASSGLAGNTDTQYF.